This T cell receptor beta chain was observed in a study of a mutant IDH1 vaccine in newly diagnosed glioma. Across the whole study: The earlier regimen, radiotherapy, temozolomide, or both, was most often both. The study's findings and limits: Whatever changes occurred in top peripheral T cell clonotypes seemed unrelated to pseudoprogression. Immune responses induced by the vaccine were seen in 93.3% of patients, spanning multiple MHC alleles.

Here immunoSEQ multiplex PCR was the method, and the copy in TCRdb shows in-frame clones only, minus some. The data hold 39,000 or so clones, with around 78% observed a single time. The sample's time point: week 5, during vaccination. In every dose of vaccine, 300 ug of mutant IDH1 20-mer peptide was given alongside topical imiquimod. Astrocytomas that were new, WHO grade 3 or 4, IDH1-mutant and ATRX-lost were present in the donors. The CDR3 loop spans 15 amino acids. Germline CDR1 and CDR2: SGDLS and YYNGEE. V was clipped by 2 bases and J by 6 bases; unmatched bases: 9. A note on this clone: No antigen is known for it.

Sequenced material: PBMCs, taken from a glioma patient whose treatment included an IDH1 peptide vaccine. This sequence was found in a middle-aged man with glioma. V usage is TRBV9 and J usage is TRBJ1-2, with 8 bases lining up with TRBD1. The CDR3 sequence: CASSVGQGGTHGYTF. The CDR3 DNA reads as TGTGCCAGCAGCGTCGGACAGGGCGGTACCCATGGCTACACCTTC.